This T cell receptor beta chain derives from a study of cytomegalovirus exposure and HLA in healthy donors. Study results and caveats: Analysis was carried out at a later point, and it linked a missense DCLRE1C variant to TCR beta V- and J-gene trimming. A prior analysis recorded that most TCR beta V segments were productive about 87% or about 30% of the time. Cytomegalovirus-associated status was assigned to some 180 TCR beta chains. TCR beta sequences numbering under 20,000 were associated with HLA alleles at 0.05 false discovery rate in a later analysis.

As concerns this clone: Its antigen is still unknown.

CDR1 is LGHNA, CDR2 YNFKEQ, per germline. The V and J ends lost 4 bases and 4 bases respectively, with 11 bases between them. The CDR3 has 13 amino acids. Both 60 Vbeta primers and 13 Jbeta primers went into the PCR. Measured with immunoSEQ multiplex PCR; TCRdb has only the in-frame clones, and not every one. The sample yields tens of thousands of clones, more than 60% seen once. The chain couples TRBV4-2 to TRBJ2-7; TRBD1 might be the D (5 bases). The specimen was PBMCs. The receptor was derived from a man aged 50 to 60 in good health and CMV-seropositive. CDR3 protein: CASSPRTPYEQYF. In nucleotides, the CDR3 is TGTGCCAGCAGCCCCCGGACACCTTACGAGCAGTACTTC.